These T cell receptor beta chains were read from a single sample in a study of blood T cell repertoires in COVID-19. Clones were read by immunoSEQ multiplex PCR, and TCRdb kept only the in-frame ones, dropping some. The sample includes a few hundred thousand clones, roughly 88% of them seen just once. Sequencing was carried out using PBMCs or T cells enriched from blood (not recorded which). Receptor source: a woman aged 30 to 39 who had recovered from COVID-19. Both conserved end residues are part of each CDR3. D genes are given only for firm matches. Clone size appears in some rows only: once, few, many, or a class for an expanded clone.

once | TRBJ2-3 | TRBV5-1 | TRBD2 | TGCGCCAGCAGCCCCCTAGCGGGAGGGCCAGGGGATACGCAGTATTTT | CASSPLAGGPGDTQYF
few | TRBJ2-7 | TRBV7-9 | NA | TGTGCCAGCAGCGCGAGGTGGCGGGACAGCTACGAGCAGTACTTC | CASSARWRDSYEQYF
few | TRBJ1-1 | TRBV5-6 | NA | TGTGCCAGCAGCTTGGACAGAACTGAAGCTTTCTTT | CASSLDRTEAFF
NA | TRBJ1-1 | TRBV28 | TRBD1 | TGTGCCAGCAGTTTTGGACAGGTGAATACTGAAGCTTTCTTT | CASSFGQVNTEAFF
NA | TRBJ1-1 | TRBV10-1 | NA | TGCGCCAGCAGTGGGGGAGGAAACGGGAACACTGAAGCTTTCTTT | CASSGGGNGNTEAFF
NA | TRBJ2-1 | TRBV9 | NA | TGTGCCAGCAGCGTAACCGGGATAAACAATGAGCAGTTCTTC | CASSVTGINNEQFF
NA | TRBJ1-4 | TRBV19 | TRBD1 | TGTGCCAGTAGTATACTGCCGGGACAGAGAAATGAAAAACTGTTTTTT | CASSILPGQRNEKLFF
NA | TRBJ1-5 | TRBV29-1 | NA | TGCAGCGCCCGAACAGGGCTGAGTAGCAATCAGCCCCAGCATTTT | CSARTGLSSNQPQHF
NA | TRBJ2-3 | TRBV7-9 | NA | TGTGCCAGCAGCTTAGTCTCTCGGGGCACAGATACGCAGTATTTT | CASSLVSRGTDTQYF
NA | TRBJ2-3 | TRBV3-1/TRBV3-2 | TRBD2 | TGTGCCAGCAGCCCCTCCCAGCGGGGGCCTTTGGGGGAGCAGTATTTT | CASSPSQRGPLGEQYF
NA | TRBJ1-2 | TRBV28 | TRBD1 | TGTGCCAGCAGTTCCTCAGGGGGCGCTAACTATGGCTACACCTTC | CASSSSGGANYGYTF
NA | TRBJ2-7 | TRBV28 | TRBD1 | TGTGCCAGCAGTTTTCGACAGGGGAGAGGCGAGCAGTACTTC | CASSFRQGRGEQYF
NA | TRBJ2-2 | TRBV4-1 | TRBD2 | TGCGCCAGCAGCCTCGTCCTAGCGGGGGTGGTCGGGGAGCTGTTTTTT | CASSLVLAGVVGELFF